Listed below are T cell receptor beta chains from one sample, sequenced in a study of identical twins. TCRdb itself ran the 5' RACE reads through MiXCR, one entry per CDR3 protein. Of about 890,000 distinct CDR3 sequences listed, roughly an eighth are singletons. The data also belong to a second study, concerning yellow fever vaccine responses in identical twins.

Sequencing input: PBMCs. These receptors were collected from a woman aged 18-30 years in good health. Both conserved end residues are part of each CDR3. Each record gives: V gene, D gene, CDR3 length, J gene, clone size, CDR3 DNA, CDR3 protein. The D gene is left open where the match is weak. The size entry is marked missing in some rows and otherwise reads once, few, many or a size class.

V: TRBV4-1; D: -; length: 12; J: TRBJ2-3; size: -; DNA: TGCGCCAGCAGAATGGCAGGGGATACGCAGTATTTT; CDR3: CASRMAGDTQYF
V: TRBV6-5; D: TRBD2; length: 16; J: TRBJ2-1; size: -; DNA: TGTGCCAGCAGTTACCACCGACTAGCGTCTTACAATGAGCAGTTCTTC; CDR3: CASSYHRLASYNEQFF
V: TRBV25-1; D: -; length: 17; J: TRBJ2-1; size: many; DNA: TGTGCCAGCAGTGAATTTGGGGGGCAGGGTGCCTACAATGAGCAGTTCTTC; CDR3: CASSEFGGQGAYNEQFF
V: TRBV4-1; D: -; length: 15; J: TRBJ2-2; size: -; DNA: TGCGCCAGCAGCCAAGGTTCTAGTACCACCGGGGAGCTGTTTTTT; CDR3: CASSQGSSTTGELFF
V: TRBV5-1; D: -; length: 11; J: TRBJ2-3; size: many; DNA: TGCGCCAGCGCTAGCACAGATACGCAGTATTTT; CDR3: CASASTDTQYF
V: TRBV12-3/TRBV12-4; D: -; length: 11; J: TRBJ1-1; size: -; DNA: TGTGCCAGCAGTTCCCCGTCTGAAGCTTTCTTT; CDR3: CASSSPSEAFF
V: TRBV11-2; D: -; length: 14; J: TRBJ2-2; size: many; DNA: TGTGCCAGCAACCCGGGGGTGTACACCGGGGAGCTGTTTTTT; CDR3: CASNPGVYTGELFF
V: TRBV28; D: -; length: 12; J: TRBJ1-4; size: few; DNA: TGTGCCAGCCGACCTTCGGGTGCGACAGTCCATTTT; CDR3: CASRPSGATVHF
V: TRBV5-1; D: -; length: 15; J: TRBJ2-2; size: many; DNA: TGCGCCAGCCGGGGCCAAGAGGGTTACACCGGGGAGCTGTTTTTT; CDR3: CASRGQEGYTGELFF
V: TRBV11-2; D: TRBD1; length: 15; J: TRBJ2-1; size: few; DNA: TGTGCCAGCAGCGACGGACAGGGTGGACCGGATGAGCAGTTCTTC; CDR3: CASSDGQGGPDEQFF
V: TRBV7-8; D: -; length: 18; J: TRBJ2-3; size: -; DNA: TGTGCCAGCAGCTTAGGGCTTTCTCGGCGTACTAGCACAGATACGCAGTATTTT; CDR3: CASSLGLSRRTSTDTQYF
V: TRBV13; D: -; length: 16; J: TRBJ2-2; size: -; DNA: TGTGCCAGCAGCTTAGATGGGACCCGAGGGTCCGGGGAGCTGTTTTTT; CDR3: CASSLDGTRGSGELFF
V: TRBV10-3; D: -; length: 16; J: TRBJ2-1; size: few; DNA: TGTGCCATCAGTCGTACATTATTCGGGGCCTACAATGAGCAGTTCTTC; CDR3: CAISRTLFGAYNEQFF
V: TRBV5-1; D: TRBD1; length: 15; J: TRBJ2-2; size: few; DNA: TGCGCCAGCAGCCCCGGGACAGAAAAGGCCGGGGAGCTGTTTTTT; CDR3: CASSPGTEKAGELFF
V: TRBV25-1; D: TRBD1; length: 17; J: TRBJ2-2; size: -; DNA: TGTGCCAGCAAATCGGTGGACAGGATCGCGAACACCGGGGAGCTGTTTTTT; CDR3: CASKSVDRIANTGELFF
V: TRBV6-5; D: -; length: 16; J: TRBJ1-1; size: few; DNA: TGTGCCAGCAGTTACTGGGGGGGCACTTCGAACACTGAAGCTTTCTTT; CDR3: CASSYWGGTSNTEAFF
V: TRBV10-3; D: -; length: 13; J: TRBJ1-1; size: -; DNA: TGTGCCATCAGTGAGAAGTGGGACGGTGAAGCTTTCTTT; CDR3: CAISEKWDGEAFF
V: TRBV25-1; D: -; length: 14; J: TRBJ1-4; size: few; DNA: TGTGCCAGCAGTGAATTCGGGGGGCGCGGAAAACTGTTTTTT; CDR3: CASSEFGGRGKLFF
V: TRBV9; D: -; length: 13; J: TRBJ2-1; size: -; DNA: TGTGCCAGCAGCCCCAACAGTTTCAATGAGCAGTTCTTC; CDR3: CASSPNSFNEQFF
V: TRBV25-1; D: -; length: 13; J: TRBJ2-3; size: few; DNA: TGTGCCAGCGCGGTTTCTAGCACAGATACGCAGTATTTT; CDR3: CASAVSSTDTQYF
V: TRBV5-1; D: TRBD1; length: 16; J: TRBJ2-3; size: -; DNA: TGCGCCAGCAGCCGACCCGGGACAGGGACGTACGATACGCAGTATTTT; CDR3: CASSRPGTGTYDTQYF
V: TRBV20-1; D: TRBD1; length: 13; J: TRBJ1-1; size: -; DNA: TGCAGTGCTAGAGAGACAGGGCGAACTGAAGCTTTCTTT; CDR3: CSARETGRTEAFF
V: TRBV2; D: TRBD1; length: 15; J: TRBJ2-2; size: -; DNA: TGTGCCAGCTTACGGGACAGGGGAAACACCGGGGAGCTGTTTTTT; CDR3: CASLRDRGNTGELFF
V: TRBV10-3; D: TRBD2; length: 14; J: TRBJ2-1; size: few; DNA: TGTGCCATCAGATCTAGCGGGACGTCGCCTGAGCAGTTCTTC; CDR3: CAIRSSGTSPEQFF
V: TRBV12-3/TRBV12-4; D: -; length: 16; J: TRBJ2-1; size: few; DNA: TGTGCCAGCAGACTCATCCCTGTCGGGGGCCGGAATGAGCAGTTCTTC; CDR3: CASRLIPVGGRNEQFF
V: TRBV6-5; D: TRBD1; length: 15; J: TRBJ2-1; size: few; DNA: TGTGCCAGCAGTTACCACGGGACAGGGGGCAATGAGCAGTTCTTC; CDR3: CASSYHGTGGNEQFF
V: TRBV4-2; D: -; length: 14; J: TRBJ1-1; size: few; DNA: TGTGCCAGCAGCCCAGATAGAGTAGAGGCTGAAGCTTTCTTT; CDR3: CASSPDRVEAEAFF
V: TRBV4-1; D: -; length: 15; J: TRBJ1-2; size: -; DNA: TGCGCCAGCAGCCGAGGGGAGGGGCTCGTAGGTGGCTACACCTTC; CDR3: CASSRGEGLVGGYTF